The 7 T cell receptor beta chains presented below share a single source sample, sequenced in a study of control samples from healthy donors and cancer patients. Some clones are missing from TCRdb's copy, which holds only in-frame ones; the method was immunoSEQ multiplex PCR. The sample records just over 150,000 clones, around 95% being singletons. The sample taken for sequencing was blood. The origin of the receptors is a woman between 40 and 55 years old in good health.

The rearrangement links TRBV19 to TRBJ1-1; 10 bases line up with TRBD1. CDR1 is LNHDA and CDR2 is SQIVND in the germline V gene (reference sequence). J gave up 7 bases and V 3 bases, and 8 bases lay outside the gene matches. The CDR3 has 15 residues. CDR3 amino acids: CASSIPSDRGREAFF. The CDR3 bases are TGTGCCAGTAGTATCCCCTCCGACAGGGGGCGTGAAGCTTTCTTT. The variable domain in full, completed from reference TRBV19 and TRBJ1-1, reads DGGITQSPKYLFRKEGQNVTLSCEQNLNHDAMYWYRQDPGQGLRLIYYSQIVNDFQKGDIAEGYSVSREKKESFPLTVTSAQKNPTAFYLCASSIPSDRGREAFFGQGTRLTVV.

The chain uses TRBV18 and TRBJ2-7; 7 positions match TRBD1. The CDR3 is 14 amino acids. V lost 1 base, J lost 3 bases, and 3 bases stayed unmatched. Germline V gene data show CDR1 as KGHSH and CDR2 as LQKENI. CDR3 sequence reads: CASSPRTGDYEQYF. CDR3 DNA: TGTGCCAGCTCACCACGGACAGGAGACTACGAGCAGTACTTC.

This chain joins TRBV7-8 and TRBJ1-5; 7 bases line up with TRBD1. The germline V gene encodes CDR1 SGHVS and CDR2 FQNEAQ. The CDR3 runs to 15 residues. After removal of 4 bases from V and 3 bases from J, the junction contained 6 bases not matched to a gene. The CDR3 nucleotides read TGTGCCAGCAGCTCGGGACAGAATAACAATCAGCCCCAGCATTTT. Its protein is CASSSGQNNNQPQHF.

The J gene is TRBJ2-5, the V gene TRBV5-4; D remains unclear. Between the trimmed V and J ends, which lost 0 bases and 5 bases, there was a span of 11 bases. The CDR3 is 14 residues long. Germline V gene lookup returns CDR1 SGHNT and CDR2 YYREEE (reference sequence). The CDR3 bases are TGTGCCAGCAGCTTGGTTTCTAGTACGGAGACCCAGTACTTC. It translates to CASSLVSSTETQYF.

The chain employs TRBV7-9 and TRBJ2-7, with D possibly matching TRBD2 (6 bases). Per germline, CDR1 SEHNR and CDR2 FQNEAQ (reference sequence). Deletions cut 4 bases from V and 7 bases from J, with 11 bases between. The CDR3 covers 12 residues. The chain's CDR3 is CASSSGAGEQYF. The CDR3 nucleotides are TGTGCCAGCAGCTCTGGAGCGGGTGAGCAGTACTTC.

This clone was counted a few times. This chain links TRBV7-6 with TRBJ2-1; TRBD1 matches at 9 bases. V dropped 5 bases and J dropped 0; count of bases not matched to a gene: 11. CDR3 length: 18 residues. The germline gives CDR1 SGHVS, CDR2 FNYEAQ. CDR3 nucleotide sequence: TGTGCCAGCAGCAAAAACACAGGGGGCCCAAGCTCCTACAATGAGCAGTTCTTC. Translated: CASSKNTGGPSSYNEQFF.

This chain's CDR3 is CASSPGRGRGHTDTQYF. Written as DNA, the CDR3 is TGTGCCAGTAGTCCGGGAAGAGGCAGGGGGCACACAGATACGCAGTATTTT. The V call is TRBV19, the J call TRBJ2-3, with TRBD1 matching 8 bases. Germline V gene sequence: CDR1 LNHDA, CDR2 SQIVND (reference sequence). Germline trimming cut 5 bases from V and 2 bases from J; bases unmatched to any gene: 12. The CDR3 is 17 residues long.